Following are 17 T cell receptor beta chains from one sample sequenced in a study of blood T cell repertoires in COVID-19. TCRdb's table, derived via immunoSEQ multiplex PCR, lists solely in-frame clones and lacks some. The repertoire holds approximately 460,000 clones, 80% to 90% seen once, with 0.8% to 0.9% in the top ten. Sequencing used peripheral blood. Source of these receptors: a man aged 18 to 30 with COVID-19, enrolled during active disease.

The chain carries TRBV3-1 (or the pseudogene TRBV3-2) and TRBJ2-1, with 9 bases aligning to TRBD1. The J segment lost 5 bases and the V segment lost 0 bases, leaving 5 bases of the junction unmatched. Germline V lookup: CDR1 LGHDT, CDR2 YNNKEL (reference sequence). The CDR3 has 16 residues. The CDR3 DNA follows: TGTGCCAGCAGCCAAGATGGGGGACAGGGAAACAATGAGCAGTTCTTC. Protein: CASSQDGGQGNNEQFF.

This chain links TRBV11-3 with TRBJ2-1; D call uncertain. The V and J ends lost 0 bases and 5 bases respectively, with 5 bases between them. The CDR3 has 13 amino acids. The germline V gene has CDR1 SGHNT and CDR2 YENEEA. CDR3 loop: CASSLDLNNEQFF. The DNA for the CDR3 is TGTGCCAGCAGCTTAGACCTTAACAATGAGCAGTTCTTC.

This sequence joins TRBV5-1 and TRBJ2-2; 7 bases agree with TRBD1. The CDR3 loop spans 14 amino acids. V lost 4 bases and J lost 5; bases outside the gene matches: 5. Germline V lookup: CDR1 SGHRS, CDR2 YFSETQ. The CDR3 loop reads CASSTGAVTGELFF. CDR3 nucleotide sequence: TGCGCCAGCAGCACAGGGGCGGTAACCGGGGAGCTGTTTTTT.

This chain uses TRBV7-9 with TRBJ2-2; 8 positions match TRBD2. V dropped 4 bases and J dropped 5; count of bases not matched to a gene: 9. This CDR3 comprises 16 residues. The germline V gene encodes CDR1 SEHNR and CDR2 FQNEAQ (reference sequence). CDR3 nucleotide sequence: TGTGCCAGCAGCTCCGACTCGGGAGGGGGGACCGGGGAGCTGTTTTTT. Amino acids: CASSSDSGGGTGELFF.

The rearrangement uses TRBV6-5 and TRBJ2-6; D remains ambiguous. With 0 bases removed from V and 1 base from J, the gap between germline ends came to 4 bases. Per the germline V gene, CDR1 is MNHEY and CDR2 is SVGAGI. This CDR3 has 15 amino acids. CDR3 DNA sequence: TGTGCCAGCAGTTACTCCGTTTCTGGGGCCAACGTCCTGACTTTC. Translated: CASSYSVSGANVLTF.

The chain employs TRBV11-2 and TRBJ2-3; perhaps TRBD2 as D (6 bases). Germline CDR1 and CDR2: SGHAT and FQNNGV. Trimming shortened V by 0 bases and J by 3 bases, and 10 bases separated the two germline ends. This CDR3 is built from 15 residues. CDR3 nucleotides: TGTGCCAGCAGCTTAGATTCGGGGGAAACAGATACGCAGTATTTT. It yields the protein CASSLDSGETDTQYF.

The chain employs TRBV7-6 and TRBJ1-1, with 7 bases that match TRBD1. Germline values: CDR1 SGHVS, CDR2 FNYEAQ. The CDR3 consists of 15 residues. Trimming cost V 5 bases and J 8 bases; bases outside gene matches: 14. CDR3 protein: CASSLRDSSSYEAFF. The CDR3 DNA sequence: TGTGCCAGCAGCCTCCGGGACAGCTCATCCTACGAAGCTTTCTTT.

V usage is TRBV12-3 or TRBV12-4 and J usage is TRBJ2-1; 7 bases line up with TRBD1. The CDR3 has 13 residues. Trimming removed 3 bases from V and 7 bases from J; junction bases left unmatched: 3. The CDR3 is CASSFGQENEQFF. For the CDR3, the DNA is TGTGCCAGCAGTTTCGGACAGGAGAATGAGCAGTTCTTC.

The chain recombines TRBV2 with TRBJ1-1, with no clear D. Per germline, CDR1 SNHLY and CDR2 FYNNEI. This CDR3 is built from 13 residues. V gave up 8 bases and J gave up 4 bases, with 14 bases separating them. The CDR3 spells CASGEGAGTEAFF. The CDR3 DNA sequence: TGTGCCAGCGGAGAAGGAGCGGGCACTGAAGCTTTCTTT. The whole variable domain, remainder taken from reference TRBV2 and TRBJ1-1, is EPEVTQTPSHQVTQMGQEVILRCVPISNHLYFYWYRQILGQKVEFLVSFYNNEISEKSEIFDDQFSVERPDGSNFTLKIRSTKLEDSAMYFCASGEGAGTEAFFGQGTRLTVV.

The gene calls are TRBV7-6 and TRBJ2-3; tentative D call: TRBD2 (6 bases). Germline V lookup: CDR1 SGHVS, CDR2 FNYEAQ. V lost 4 bases to trimming and J lost 0 bases, with 11 bases between them. The CDR3 has 15 residues. The CDR3 spells CASSSSGTSTDTQYF. The CDR3 DNA reads TGTGCCAGCAGCTCAAGTGGGACTAGCACAGATACGCAGTATTTT.

The chain links TRBV6-6 to TRBJ1-6; 7 nucleotides align to TRBD1. The V gene's germline CDR1 is MNHNY and CDR2 SVGAGI (reference sequence). The CDR3 has 15 residues. The junction had 11 bases not matched to a gene; V was cut back by 0 bases and J by 15 bases. The DNA for the CDR3 is TGTGCCAGCAGTTACTCACAGGGGACTCGGGGAGGCCTCCACTTT. Amino acids: CASSYSQGTRGGLHF.

This chain joins TRBV2 and TRBJ2-5; 7 nucleotides line up with TRBD2. Trimming cost V 6 bases and J 8 bases; bases outside gene matches: 9. There are 13 residues in the CDR3. Per germline, CDR1 SNHLY and CDR2 FYNNEI. The CDR3 sequence is CASSESGAGTQYF. CDR3 sequence (DNA): TGTGCCAGCAGCGAAAGCGGGGCCGGTACCCAGTACTTC.

V gene TRBV5-1 combines with J gene TRBJ2-1, with 14 bases matching TRBD2. This CDR3 comprises 17 residues. The V gene's germline CDR1 is SGHRS and CDR2 YFSETQ. After removal of 0 bases from V and 4 bases from J, the junction contained 3 bases not matched to a gene. CDR3 sequence (DNA): TGCGCCAGCAGCTTGGTTGGACTAGCGGGAGGTTACAATGAGCAGTTCTTC. Translating it yields CASSLVGLAGGYNEQFF.

The chain has TRBV7-3 and TRBJ2-1; perhaps TRBD2 as D (5 bases). This CDR3 has 15 amino acids. CDR1 SGHTA and CDR2 FQGTGA come from the germline V gene. V lost 2 bases to trimming and J lost 8 bases, with 16 bases between them. The CDR3 DNA sequence: TGTGCCAGCAGCTTAGTCGGTAGCGCTGGGGATGAGCAGTTCTTC. Amino acid sequence: CASSLVGSAGDEQFF.

The count of this clone is one. The V and J genes are TRBV4-2 and TRBJ1-1; D is possibly TRBD1 (5 bases). Germline V gene sequence: CDR1 LGHNA, CDR2 YNFKEQ. The CDR3 totals 14 residues. V lost 1 base and J 5 bases, leaving 11 bases between the germline ends. CDR3 region: CASSQVSSGTEAFF. CDR3 nucleotide sequence: TGTGCCAGCAGCCAAGTTTCCTCAGGGACTGAAGCTTTCTTT.

The chain employs TRBV28 and TRBJ2-4; D not certain. Between the trimmed V and J ends, which lost 5 bases and 1 base, there was a span of 6 bases. CDR3 length equals 13 residues. Germline lookup yields CDR1 MDHEN and CDR2 SYDVKM. In nucleotides, the CDR3 is TGTGCCAGCAGTCTAACGGCCAAAAACATTCAGTACTTC. Translated, it gives CASSLTAKNIQYF.

This chain connects TRBV2 to TRBJ2-5; 9 bases map to TRBD1. The V segment lost 2 bases and the J segment 4 bases; nucleotides outside the gene matches: 8. This CDR3 spans 16 amino acids. The germline CDR1 and CDR2 sequences are SNHLY and FYNNEI. Written as DNA, the CDR3 is TGTGCCAGCAGTGAAAGGTACAGGGGGCTGTTAGAGACCCAGTACTTC. Translation gives CASSERYRGLLETQYF.